The 24 T cell receptor beta chains presented below share a single source sample, sequenced in a study of control samples from healthy donors and cancer patients. Profiling relied on immunoSEQ multiplex PCR, and the TCRdb table lists in-frame clones only, not all of them. Found here are approximately 85,000 clones, approximately 91% of them singletons; the top ten hold 7.6%. The sequenced sample consisted of blood. These receptors all come from a woman aged 60-70 years in good health.

The chain combines TRBV15 with TRBJ2-1; D may be TRBD1 (5 bases). This CDR3 contains 14 residues. The V gene's germline CDR1 is LNHNV and CDR2 YYDKDF (reference sequence). V shed 0 bases and J shed 10 bases, with 13 bases lying between them. In DNA form, the CDR3 reads TGTGCCACCAGCAGAGATCGCGCAGGGCCAGAGCAGTTCTTC. Amino acids: CATSRDRAGPEQFF. The full variable domain, in which reference TRBV15 and TRBJ2-1 provide the parts outside the CDR3, is DAMVIQNPRYQVTQFGKPVTLSCSQTLNHNVMYWYQQKSSQAPKLLFHYYDKDFNNEADTPDNFQSRRPNTSFCFLDIRSPGLGDTAMYLCATSRDRAGPEQFFGPGTRLTVL.

This clone was seen a handful of times. The rearrangement uses TRBV6-2 or TRBV6-3 and TRBJ2-5; no clear D gene. This CDR3 comprises 15 residues. Trimming removed 6 bases from V and 1 base from J, with 15 bases in between. CDR1 is MNHEY, CDR2 SVGEGT, per germline. CDR3 coding DNA: TGTGCCAGCAGCGGACCTGGGCGATCCCAAGAGACCCAGTACTTC. It encodes CASSGPGRSQETQYF.

V and J are TRBV9 and TRBJ2-7; D is unresolved. CDR1 is SGDLS and CDR2 is YYNGEE in the germline V gene. The V gene lost 0 bases and the J gene lost 1 base, with 5 bases spanning the gap. The CDR3 is made up of 13 amino acids. The CDR3 nucleotides are TGTGCCAGCAGCGTAGACAGTTCCTACGAGCAGTACTTC. This gives the protein CASSVDSSYEQYF.

This clone was counted between two and nine times. The rearrangement uses TRBV4-3 and TRBJ1-1; possibly TRBD1 for D (5 bases). In germline, CDR1 is LGHNA, CDR2 YSLEER. This CDR3 is built from 14 residues. Trimming cost V 0 bases and J 4 bases, with 9 bases left between them. Here the CDR3 DNA reads TGCGCCAGCAGCCAAGATGGGGGGAGCACTGAAGCTTTCTTT. Translation gives CASSQDGGSTEAFF.

This clone was counted a few times. The chain has TRBV2 and TRBJ1-1; possibly TRBD1 for D (6 bases). Germline CDR1 reads SNHLY; CDR2 reads FYNNEI. This CDR3 has 13 residues. Trimming removed 10 bases from V and 2 bases from J, with 14 bases in between. The CDR3 DNA reads as TGTGCCACCAGGACAGTAAGAAACACTGAAGCTTTCTTT. Translated, it gives CATRTVRNTEAFF. The variable domain in full, completed from reference TRBV2 and TRBJ1-1, reads EPEVTQTPSHQVTQMGQEVILRCVPISNHLYFYWYRQILGQKVEFLVSFYNNEISEKSEIFDDQFSVERPDGSNFTLKIRSTKLEDSAMYFCATRTVRNTEAFFGQGTRLTVV.

This chain joins TRBV14 and TRBJ2-1; 13 nucleotides match TRBD2. The CDR3 sequence is 19 residues long. The J segment lost 1 base and the V segment lost 3 bases, leaving 9 bases of the junction unmatched. Germline CDR1 SGHDN, CDR2 FVKESK. The CDR3 DNA is TGTGCCAGCAGCCACTTCACCCGGACTAGCGGGAGTTCCTACAATGAGCAGTTCTTC. Residues: CASSHFTRTSGSSYNEQFF.

This chain links TRBV19 with TRBJ2-1; D is possibly TRBD2 (7 bases). Germline V CDR1 and CDR2: LNHDA, SQIVND (reference sequence). V gave up 5 bases and J gave up 9 bases, with 20 bases separating them. The CDR3 is 15 amino acids. The CDR3: CASSRVTPGGSEQFF. For the CDR3, the DNA is TGTGCCAGTAGTCGTGTGACTCCGGGGGGCAGTGAGCAGTTCTTC.

The V call is TRBV13, the J call TRBJ2-7; no clear D. V was shortened by 4 bases and J by 0 bases, with 22 bases between the two germline ends. This CDR3 region has 18 residues. Germline-derived CDR1 and CDR2 are PRHDT and FYEKMQ (reference sequence). DNA for the CDR3: TGTGCCAGCAGCTCAAGTGTCTGGCGGCAGAGTGCCTCCTACGAGCAGTACTTC. Protein: CASSSSVWRQSASYEQYF.

The chain carries TRBV30 and TRBJ2-7; D gene uncertain. Trimming took 0 bases from V and 3 from J, leaving 9 bases between them. Germline V gives CDR1 GTSNPN, CDR2 SVGIG (reference sequence). This CDR3 spans 13 amino acids. DNA for the CDR3: TGTGCCTGGAGTGTACGGCTCCTCTACGAGCAGTACTTC. Translated, it gives CAWSVRLLYEQYF.

With respect to this clone: At one end the junction does not follow the germline gene, possibly because of a read error. The V call is TRBV10-3, the J call TRBJ1-4, with D possibly matching TRBD1 (5 bases). This CDR3 contains 13 residues. Germline V CDR1 and CDR2: ENHRY, SYGVKD. The CDR3 nucleotides are TGTGTCATCTGGGACGGGACTAATGAAAAACTGTTTTTT. Protein: CVIWDGTNEKLFF.

The chain's CDR3 is CASSGTSGGALETQYF. The CDR3 region has the DNA TGTGCCAGCAGCGGAACTAGCGGGGGGGCCCTCGAGACCCAGTACTTC. This chain connects TRBV5-5 to TRBJ2-5; 13 bases match TRBD2. The junction had 8 bases not matched to a gene; V was cut back by 4 bases and J by 5 bases. The germline V gene encodes CDR1 SGHKS and CDR2 YYEKEE (reference sequence). CDR3 size: 16 residues.

The rearrangement links TRBV18 to TRBJ2-5, with D hard to call. Trimming took 1 base from V and 5 from J, leaving 5 bases between them. The CDR3 loop spans 12 amino acids. The germline gives CDR1 KGHSH, CDR2 LQKENI. CDR3 bases: TGTGCCAGCTCACCACGGGCGGAGACCCAGTACTTC. It encodes CASSPRAETQYF.

V and J are TRBV15 and TRBJ1-1; 8 bases agree with TRBD1. The CDR3 is made up of 13 amino acids. The germline gives CDR1 LNHNV, CDR2 YYDKDF (reference sequence). V shed 8 bases and J 4 bases; nucleotides not matched to a gene: 6. The CDR3 nucleotides are TGTGCCACCGGCGGAACAGGGGGCACTGAAGCTTTCTTT. This sequence encodes CATGGTGGTEAFF.

The chain couples TRBV18 to TRBJ1-1; 7 bases agree with TRBD1. J lost 6 bases, V lost 7 bases, and 8 bases had no gene match. The CDR3 consists of 13 residues. Germline CDR1 and CDR2: KGHSH and LQKENI. In DNA form, the CDR3 reads TGTGCCAGCTTCCCGGGGCAGGGGGCTGAAGCTTTCTTT. Translated: CASFPGQGAEAFF. Combining the CDR3 with reference TRBV18 and TRBJ1-1 gives the whole variable domain NAGVMQNPRHLVRRRGQEARLRCSPMKGHSHVYWYRQLPEEGLKFMVYLQKENIIDESGMPKERFSAEFPKEGPSILRIQQVVRGDSAAYFCASFPGQGAEAFFGQGTRLTVV.

J is TRBJ1-2 and V is TRBV2; TRBD1 matches at 8 bases. This CDR3 region has 13 residues. In germline, CDR1 is SNHLY, CDR2 FYNNEI. The ends lost 5 bases at V and 8 bases at J; junction bases unmatched: 7. DNA for the CDR3: TGTGCCAGCAGTTTAGACAGGGGACGGGGCTACACCTTC. This codes for CASSLDRGRGYTF.

This chain connects TRBV5-1 to TRBJ2-5, with 11 bases fitting TRBD1. The J segment lost 5 bases and the V segment lost 0 bases, leaving 6 bases of the junction unmatched. CDR1 SGHRS and CDR2 YFSETQ come from the germline V gene. The CDR3 covers 16 residues. In DNA, the CDR3 is TGCGCCAGCAGCTTGGCCGGACAGGGGGCGGGTGAGACCCAGTACTTC. It translates to CASSLAGQGAGETQYF.

The J gene is TRBJ1-1, the V gene TRBV3-1 (or the pseudogene TRBV3-2); the match to TRBD1 covers 9 bases. The germline gives CDR1 LGHDT, CDR2 YNNKEL (reference sequence). Trimming removed 5 bases from V and 11 bases from J; junction bases left unmatched: 15. The CDR3 extends over 15 amino acids. In nucleotides, the CDR3 is TGTGCCAGCAGCGATCTACAGGGGGCCCGCCGTGCTGCTTTCTTT. It codes for CASSDLQGARRAAFF.

V gene TRBV5-5 combines with J gene TRBJ1-3, with D hard to call. The ends were cut back, 4 bases at V and 0 bases at J, with 8 bases in the middle. Germline-derived CDR1 and CDR2 are SGHKS and YYEKEE (reference sequence). The CDR3 has 14 residues. CDR3 protein: CASSRALSGNTIYF. Written as DNA, the CDR3 is TGTGCCAGCAGCAGGGCCCTCTCTGGAAACACCATATATTTT. The entire variable domain, with the rest obtained from reference TRBV5-5 and TRBJ1-3, is as follows: DAGVTQSPTHLIKTRGQQVTLRCSPISGHKSVSWYQQVLGQGPQFIFQYYEKEERGRGNFPDRFSARQFPNYSSELNVNALLLGDSALYLCASSRALSGNTIYFGEGSWLTVV.

This clone was seen a few times. The genes are TRBV5-4 and TRBJ1-1, with 11 bases fitting TRBD1. This CDR3 comprises 15 residues. The ends lost 4 bases at V and 0 bases at J; junction bases unmatched: 2. CDR1 is SGHNT and CDR2 is YYREEE in the germline V gene (reference sequence). CDR3 amino acids: CASSGQGAMNTEAFF. CDR3 sequence (DNA): TGTGCCAGCAGCGGACAGGGGGCGATGAACACTGAAGCTTTCTTT.

The chain employs TRBV6-5 and TRBJ1-2; D is unclear. From germline, CDR1 is MNHEY and CDR2 SVGAGI. The CDR3 is 13 amino acids. Deletions cut 6 bases from V and 4 bases from J, with 12 bases between. The CDR3: CASRGYRSYGYTF. DNA of the CDR3: TGTGCCAGCAGGGGATACAGATCCTATGGCTACACCTTC.

The rearrangement joins TRBV18 to TRBJ1-5, with D maybe TRBD1 (5 bases). The germline V gene has CDR1 KGHSH and CDR2 LQKENI. The CDR3 totals 15 residues. The germline V and J ends were trimmed by 3 bases and 1 base, with 10 bases remaining between them. CDR3 coding DNA: TGTGCCAGCTCACCGAGACAGTCGAGCAATCAGCCCCAGCATTTT. This gives the protein CASSPRQSSNQPQHF.

CDR3 amino acids: CASSPLEGLNTEAFF. DNA for the CDR3: TGTGCCAGCTCACCACTGGAAGGGCTAAACACTGAAGCTTTCTTT. The chain employs TRBV18 and TRBJ1-1; D is uncertain. Between the trimmed V and J ends, which lost 1 base and 2 bases, there was a span of 11 bases. This CDR3 contains 15 residues. The germline V gene has CDR1 KGHSH and CDR2 LQKENI.

The chain combines TRBV2 with TRBJ2-1, with 7 bases identical to TRBD2. CDR3 size: 14 residues. The V gene's germline CDR1 is SNHLY and CDR2 FYNNEI. CDR3 sequence reads: CVGREGTVSGEQFF. The DNA of the CDR3 is TGTGTGGGGAGGGAGGGAACAGTAAGTGGTGAGCAGTTCTTC.

The DNA of the CDR3 is TGCGCCAGCAGCCAAGGAATAGCGGGGACGCACCCAGCCCTGGAGCAGTTCTTC. This codes for CASSQGIAGTHPALEQFF. The V call is TRBV4-1, the J call TRBJ2-1, with 8 nucleotides matching TRBD2. CDR1 MGHRA and CDR2 YSYEKL come from the germline V gene. The CDR3 length is 18 residues. V shed 1 base, J shed 10 bases, and the junction held 18 bases outside the gene matches.